A selection of T cell receptor beta chains follows, all from one sample in a study of technical replicates of blood from a few donors. The protocol was immunoSEQ multiplex PCR, while the TCRdb copy is restricted to in-frame clones and leaves out a portion. Of about 100,000 clones listed, around 96% are singletons. Sequenced input: T cells isolated from PBMCs. These receptors originate from a human donor in good health. Both conserved end residues are part of each CDR3. Each record gives: CDR3 protein, J gene, V gene, CDR3 length.

CDR3: CASSERDSGLDYEQFF; J: TRBJ2-1; V: TRBV5-5; length: 16
CDR3: CAWSVSGYNEQFF; J: TRBJ2-1; V: TRBV30; length: 13
CDR3: CASRSRGMNTEAFF; J: TRBJ1-1; V: TRBV6-5; length: 14
CDR3: CASSHTGGLYEQYF; J: TRBJ2-7; V: TRBV19; length: 14
CDR3: CATAPAGSRLRWFF; J: TRBJ2-1; V: TRBV27; length: 14
CDR3: CASSTQWSIEAFF; J: TRBJ1-1; V: TRBV28; length: 13
CDR3: CASSYLHDSRYEQYF; J: TRBJ2-7; V: TRBV6-6; length: 15
CDR3: CASSLGDTNYGYTF; J: TRBJ1-2; V: TRBV7-3; length: 14
CDR3: CSYSKTGLGGYTF; J: TRBJ1-2; V: TRBV29-1; length: 13
CDR3: CASSDSGLYNEQFF; J: TRBJ2-1; V: TRBV19; length: 14
CDR3: CSVELLGGRELYEQYF; J: TRBJ2-7; V: TRBV29-1; length: 16
CDR3: CSVVSWDNQETQYF; J: TRBJ2-5; V: TRBV29-1; length: 14
CDR3: CASSVYIGGTYEQYF; J: TRBJ2-7; V: TRBV27; length: 15
CDR3: CASSFGLAAYEQYF; J: TRBJ2-7; V: TRBV19; length: 14
CDR3: CASSLSGSGELFF; J: TRBJ2-2; V: TRBV6-1; length: 13
CDR3: CAISESRSVRSSAGGYEQYF; J: TRBJ2-7; V: TRBV10-3; length: 20
CDR3: CASSRLNFGPKYF; J: TRBJ2-7; V: TRBV4-1; length: 13
CDR3: CASSRGLDWTDTQYF; J: TRBJ2-3; V: TRBV6-4; length: 15
CDR3: CASSEDRGRPEAFF; J: TRBJ1-1; V: TRBV6-1; length: 14
CDR3: CASSRGTGGIRSSGANVLTF; J: TRBJ2-6; V: TRBV18; length: 20
CDR3: CAATDWGGYNEQFF; J: TRBJ2-1; V: TRBV6-1; length: 14
CDR3: CASSYSPLANEQFF; J: TRBJ2-1; V: TRBV6-5; length: 14
CDR3: CASSYGQGYQPQHF; J: TRBJ1-5; V: TRBV6-5; length: 14
CDR3: CASSLQGYGYTF; J: TRBJ1-2; V: TRBV18; length: 12
CDR3: CASTTGRVINTEAFF; J: TRBJ1-1; V: TRBV7-2; length: 15
CDR3: CASSVGGQYEQYF; J: TRBJ2-7; V: TRBV9; length: 13
CDR3: CASSEGTANYNSPLHF; J: TRBJ1-6; V: TRBV6-1; length: 16